This TCR beta chain was recorded in a study of cytomegalovirus exposure and HLA in healthy donors (dated by TCRdb to about 2017). With regard to the full study: According to an earlier analysis of several hundred of the donors, about 170 million T cells yielded roughly 110 million unique TCR beta sequences and around 300 Gb of sequence data. Approximately 310 gigabases of sequencing data and tens of millions of unique TCR sequences made up an early release that covered about 640 HLA-typed donors. Among the roughly 390 genotyped donors, around 81% belonged to the genetic ancestry cluster associated with self-reported Caucasian donors. The study was designed to test whether signatures of past pathogen exposure could be identified by cataloging public T cell receptors. Using immunosequencing, the study profiled T cell repertoires from about 650 subjects and related those repertoires to cytomegalovirus serostatus. Along with the approximately 650-subject first cohort, a separate validation cohort of over a hundred different subjects was used. High-throughput TCR immunosequencing, statistical association of individual TCRs with disease status, and machine learning were combined to predict cytomegalovirus infection status. A later analysis re-analyzed previously published TCR beta repertoires from approximately 670 donors and added high-resolution HLA genotyping to study TCR occurrence patterns. In the later analysis, no new phenotypic data were used to find candidate immune exposures; instead, reliance was placed on TCR beta sequences and their occurrence across donors. An earlier analysis of 587 of the donors used high-throughput TCR beta sequencing to judge whether each TCR beta V gene segment behaved as functional or pseudogenic. Alongside the repertoire data, information on donor age, sex, ethnicity and CMV serostatus was compiled. A later genetic analysis took genome-wide SNP genotypes for about three fifths of the roughly 700 donors and used that subset as a discovery cohort. All discovery cohort repertoires had been generated on a single sequencing platform. Both class I and class II loci were covered by HLA typing, at four-digit resolution. Typing coverage differed by locus: A, B, C, DRB1 and DQB1 were typed in about 629-640 donors, DQA1 in about 560, DPA1 in 600 to 610, and DPB1 in 400 to 490. A few DR-DQ haplotypes were handled as single units for association and clustering because linkage in the cohort was strong. Among some 410 genotyped donors of the cohort, an average of around 240,000 unique TCR beta nucleotide sequences were sequenced per donor, approximately 20% of them non-productive.

The cohort consisted of approximately 670 healthy bone marrow donors. At the time of sampling, every cohort member was nominally healthy, though immune exposures that went unrecorded were likely present. The donor tested CMV seropositive and was one of the 289 seropositive cohort members. A peripheral blood sample was provided by each donor, and peripheral blood mononuclear cells were used for TCR beta sequencing. Genomic DNA extraction from the blood cell samples was performed with the Qiagen DNeasy Blood Extraction Kit. Here is what the overall study found, with its caveats: The study gave a list of under 200 TCR beta chains associated with cytomegalovirus. According to a later analysis, TCR association rates differed among HLA loci, with DRB1 alleles showing the most associated TCRs and HLA-C alleles showing the fewest. While some public TCRs were present in many individuals, most TCR sequences turned up only very rarely across donors. A later analysis reported that several top co-occurrence clusters appeared linked to parvovirus B19, influenza, CMV and Epstein-Barr virus. Roughly uniform sequencing depth across donors was assumed in presence/absence analyses, although this assumption may not hold. In both the original and validation cohorts, the classifier was reported to diagnose cytomegalovirus status with high specificity and sensitivity. An earlier analysis of roughly 570 of the donors showed that most TCR beta V segments appeared in productive rearrangements either about 87% or about 30% of the time, which broadly matched IMGT annotations. A further reported finding was that TCR beta sequences accurately predicted the HLA-A and HLA-B alleles for most subjects in the first cohort. A later genetic analysis reported fewer N-insertions in productive TCRs among donors in an Asian-associated ancestry cluster than the approximately 700-donor mean. In this cohort, only TCR beta chains were sequenced, and detectable features were limited by the absence of alpha or paired-chain data. A later analysis found that most CMV-associated TCR beta chains appeared HLA-restricted, with HLA associations seemingly driven largely by CMV exposure. Because some donors lacked HLA typing at each locus, the association tests relied only on the typed subset. An association between a missense DCLRE1C variant and V-gene and J-gene trimming of TCR beta chains was found in a later genetic analysis and replicated in an independent cohort. According to the authors, the approach could potentially be generalized to other disease states and immunological phenotypes. A few of the identified cytomegalovirus-associated TCR beta chains were confirmed in vitro to be specific for cytomegalovirus antigens. Immune exposure information for the cohort was limited to CMV serostatus. A later analysis associated about 16,000 TCR beta sequences with specific HLA alleles at a false discovery rate of 0.05. A cluster of highly shared sequence variants was judged likely to be a technical artifact of the sequencing pipeline. A later analysis found that HLA-associated TCR beta chains were more clonally expanded and had lower generation probabilities than equally common non-associated chains. The earlier analysis of some 560 of the donors excluded approximately 17 rarely observed V segments, including chromosome 9 orphons, because counts were too low. Linkage disequilibrium might explain the correlated functional status among segregating V segments, but an unknown experimental factor could not be ruled out. When HLA alleles, especially DR and DQ, strongly co-occurred, TCR associations were difficult to assign to individual alleles.

Libraries were prepared through the immunoSEQ multiplex PCR assay. For the multiplex PCR, a mixture combining 60 forward primers for TCR Vbeta segments and 13 reverse primers for TCR Jbeta segments was used. Amplification of the CDR3 region of rearranged TCR beta genes was performed with a multiplex PCR assay on genomic DNA. Amplified TCR beta libraries were sequenced as 87-base-pair reads on the Illumina HiSeq System. The paper's processing steps were these. A later analysis counted 75 million to 100 million unique TCR beta chains across the roughly 700 repertoires, and some 11 million of these chains were shared by at least two donors. A nearest-neighbor algorithm error-corrected the raw reads and collapsed the reads into unique sequences, merging closely related sequences to remove PCR and sequencing errors. Alignment of CDR3 sequences to IMGT reference sequences was used to assign V, D and J gene segments. Each retained sequence needed at least a six-nucleotide match to both a V gene segment and a J gene segment. Rearrangements were classified as productive when the CDR3 lacked stop codons and remained in frame with V and J, and all other rearrangements were classified as non-productive. CDR3 was defined according to IMGT convention as the region running from the second conserved V-encoded cysteine to the conserved J-encoded phenylalanine. Sequences without an unambiguous match to a single V gene segment were excluded from the earlier analysis of a few hundred of the donors. An earlier analysis of several hundred of the donors called V segments functional above 56.7% productive rearrangements and segregating when the between-donor standard deviation exceeded 5%. A statistical classification framework was developed to diagnose cytomegalovirus status using the catalog of TCR beta chain sequences. V and J gene assignment, in a later analysis, came from comparing TCR nucleotide sequences with IMGT/GENE-DB human TR gene sequences. Using the TCRdist pipeline, a later analysis assigned CDR3 sequences along with most-parsimonious VDJ recombination scenarios. A later analysis defined each TCR beta chain by its CDR3 amino acid sequence plus V-gene family, and excluded reads lacking a unique V-gene family. A later analysis removed 592 highly shared, low-generation-probability nucleotide sequences to deal with suspected cross-contamination and a sequencing artifact. In a later analysis, a clonal expansion index was calculated for each public chain from normalized within-repertoire ranks of inferred template counts. A later analysis computed generation probabilities with a VDJ recombination model fitted to out-of-frame rearrangements, and checked the results against IGoR. A later analysis scored TCR-TCR, TCR-HLA and TCR-CMV co-occurrence with hypergeometric tests, applying a repertoire-size bias correction to TCR pairs. In a later analysis, false discovery rates were estimated by permuting HLA or CMV assignments 20 times. A later analysis grouped co-occurring TCRs with DBSCAN, adding TCRdist sequence similarity when clustering within HLA-allele-positive subsets. Repertoires with fewer than 30,000 or more than 120,000 public chains were left out of co-occurrence clustering, as were four to six repertoires with anomalous nucleotide sharing. TCRdb mirrors the immuneACCESS table, restricted to in-frame sequences. Some clones are absent from its copies; in checked studies, under half trace to an unresolved V gene, and the reason for the others is unknown. For V, J and clone size, that table is used; D and trimming come from the DNA. The sample's clone listing holds 50,000 or so clones. The top ten hold 20% to 30% of the sample.

Concerning this clone: Its antigen is not yet known.

This clonotype was obtained from a man aged 35-49 years in good health and CMV-seropositive. Sequenced sample: PBMCs.

The CDR3 has the sequence CASSPPSRPGANVLTF. The bases read TGTGCCAGCTCACCACCCTCGCGGCCTGGGGCCAACGTCCTGACTTTC. This receptor chain uses TRBV18 and TRBJ2-6; no D gene call is confident. From its cysteine to its phenylalanine, the CDR3 spans 16 amino acids. Just the 48-base CDR3 DNA is kept, in frame starting at base 1. Trimming costs V 0 bases and J 2 bases, and their ends lie 8 bases apart. Per the germline V gene, KGHSH is the CDR1 and LQKENI is the CDR2.